Below, 29 T cell receptor beta chains from the same sample are listed, as sequenced in a study of T cell clones after liver transplantation. Clones were sequenced by immunoSEQ multiplex PCR, and TCRdb holds only the in-frame ones, with some missing. The sample yields roughly 74,000 clones, 80% seen once. The source was CD4+ T cells from blood, collected before liver transplant. The receptors come from a human donor who received a liver transplant.

The rearrangement uses TRBV6-1 and TRBJ2-1; 7 nucleotides match TRBD2. Trimming at V came to 2 bases and at J to 9 bases, leaving 13 bases not matched to a gene. The CDR3 extends over 16 amino acids. Germline V lookup: CDR1 MNHNS, CDR2 SASEGT. CDR3 bases: TGTGCCAGCAGTGAACCTTGGGCGGGAGTTACTGGTGAGCAGTTCTTC. Amino acids: CASSEPWAGVTGEQFF.

This sequence joins TRBV28 and TRBJ1-5; no clear D. Trimming pared 6 bases from V and 4 bases from J, leaving 7 bases between. The CDR3 has 12 residues. The germline V gene has CDR1 MDHEN and CDR2 SYDVKM. This CDR3 reads CASRRVNQPQHF. In nucleotides, the CDR3 is TGTGCCAGCAGGCGGGTAAATCAGCCCCAGCATTTT.

This chain uses TRBV30 with TRBJ2-2; the match to TRBD2 covers 11 bases. This CDR3 is 15 amino acids long. Germline trimming cut 7 bases from V and 5 bases from J; bases unmatched to any gene: 9. CDR1 is GTSNPN and CDR2 is SVGIG in the germline V gene (reference sequence). CDR3 bases: TGTGCCTCCGGGCTAGCGGGAGGTGGGACCGGGGAGCTGTTTTTT. Residues: CASGLAGGGTGELFF.

The gene calls are TRBV9 and TRBJ2-1; 10 nucleotides align to TRBD2. Per the germline V gene, CDR1 is SGDLS and CDR2 is YYNGEE. With V trimmed by 4 bases and J by 6 bases, 19 bases remained unmatched. The CDR3 spans 19 residues. The CDR3 loop is CASSLTETLAGGPLNEQFF. The CDR3 DNA reads as TGTGCCAGCAGCCTCACCGAAACCTTAGCGGGAGGTCCCCTCAATGAGCAGTTCTTC. The variable domain in full, with the rest retrieved from reference TRBV9 and TRBJ2-1, is DSGVTQTPKHLITATGQRVTLRCSPRSGDLSVYWYQQSLDQGLQFLIQYYNGEERAKGNILERFSAQQFPDLHSELNLSSLELGDSALYFCASSLTETLAGGPLNEQFFGPGTRLTVL.

The V call is TRBV6-5, the J call TRBJ2-1; D is undetermined. Trimming took off 0 bases at V and 2 bases at J, with 5 bases between the two ends. The CDR3 is 14 residues long. Germline V gene data show CDR1 as MNHEY and CDR2 as SVGAGI. CDR3 nucleotide sequence: TGTGCCAGCAGTTACTCCCTTCCCTACAATGAGCAGTTCTTC. Translation: CASSYSLPYNEQFF.

This chain links TRBV10-2 with TRBJ2-2; no reliable D call. There are 18 residues in the CDR3. Trimming stripped 0 bases from V and 2 bases from J, with 16 bases between. Germline V CDR1 and CDR2: WSHSY, SAAADI. DNA for the CDR3: TGCGCCAGCAGTGAGTCTACTAATCGGGCCAGCAACACCGGGGAGCTGTTTTTT. It codes for CASSESTNRASNTGELFF.

This clone occurred a few times. V usage is TRBV5-1 and J usage is TRBJ2-7; TRBD2 aligns across 12 bases. After removal of 0 bases from V and 3 bases from J, the junction contained 4 bases not matched to a gene. Germline values: CDR1 SGHRS, CDR2 YFSETQ. The CDR3 extends over 16 amino acids. DNA for the CDR3: TGCGCCAGCAGCTTGGATCTAGCGGGAGGGGTCTACGAGCAGTACTTC. It codes for CASSLDLAGGVYEQYF.

The chain is built from TRBV7-9 and TRBJ2-2; D unclear. The CDR3 spans 16 residues. The germline V gene encodes CDR1 SEHNR and CDR2 FQNEAQ (reference sequence). Trimming cost V 3 bases and J 0 bases, with 11 bases left between them. The CDR3, as DNA: TGTGCCAGCAGCTTCGGCTCCCACTCGAACACCGGGGAGCTGTTTTTT. It translates to CASSFGSHSNTGELFF.

In its sample, this clone was seen a few times. This rearrangement joins TRBV29-1 to TRBJ1-2; 7 bases map to TRBD1. The V gene end was trimmed by 5 bases and the J gene end by 5 bases; junction bases not matched to a gene: 23. CDR3 length: 18 residues. Per the germline V gene, CDR1 is SQVTM and CDR2 is ANQGSEA. DNA for the CDR3: TGCAGCGTTCCAGGGGCGATGTATACAGGGGCGATCGATTATGGCTACACCTTC. Amino acid sequence: CSVPGAMYTGAIDYGYTF.

The CDR3 protein is CASSQTGPYGYTF. CDR3 nucleotides: TGTGCCAGCAGCCAGACAGGGCCTTATGGCTACACCTTC. The chain has TRBV28 and TRBJ1-2; 7 bases are shared with TRBD1. The CDR3 runs to 13 residues. Germline lookup yields CDR1 MDHEN and CDR2 SYDVKM. Germline trimming cut 6 bases from V and 5 bases from J; bases unmatched to any gene: 6.

The table lists this clone with a count of one. The chain couples TRBV19 to TRBJ2-7; either TRBD1 or TRBD2 may fit D (5 bases each). CDR1 is LNHDA and CDR2 is SQIVND in the germline V gene (reference sequence). The CDR3 sequence is 15 residues long. V was clipped by 5 bases and J by 3 bases, with 17 bases between them. The CDR3 DNA is TGTGCCAGTAGTTCGGGGCCGCTTCCCGTCTACGAGCAGTACTTC. Residues: CASSSGPLPVYEQYF.

This rearrangement joins TRBV18 to TRBJ1-3; D not resolved. V was trimmed by 8 bases and J by 0 bases, leaving 17 bases between them. The CDR3 length is 16 residues. CDR1 and CDR2 from the germline V gene are KGHSH and LQKENI. The CDR3 DNA reads TGTGCCAGCCTCCTGAAAGCGGGGAGCTCTGGAAACACCATATATTTT. As protein: CASLLKAGSSGNTIYF. Filled out from reference TRBV18 and TRBJ1-3, the complete variable domain reads NAGVMQNPRHLVRRRGQEARLRCSPMKGHSHVYWYRQLPEEGLKFMVYLQKENIIDESGMPKERFSAEFPKEGPSILRIQQVVRGDSAAYFCASLLKAGSSGNTIYFGEGSWLTVV.

This clone was observed once. The CDR3 DNA follows: TGTGCCAGCAGTGCCCGACTTGACTACACCGGGGAGCTGTTTTTT. Its translation is CASSARLDYTGELFF. This chain uses TRBV27 with TRBJ2-2; D unclear. CDR3 size: 15 residues. Germline V gene data show CDR1 as MNHEY and CDR2 as SMNVEV (reference sequence). V lost 5 bases to trimming and J lost 3 bases, with 13 bases between them.

J is TRBJ2-2 and V is TRBV19; TRBD2 matches at 7 bases. The CDR3 totals 15 residues. Germline V gene data show CDR1 as LNHDA and CDR2 as SQIVND (reference sequence). V trimming: 6 bases; J trimming: 2 bases; junction bases outside the gene matches: 6. CDR3 sequence: CASSLGRGNTGELFF. The CDR3 DNA reads TGTGCCAGTAGCCTGGGGAGGGGAAACACCGGGGAGCTGTTTTTT.

V is TRBV28 and J is TRBJ1-4; a weak D match, TRBD1 (5 bases). The V end was cut by 3 bases, the J end by 5 bases, with 13 bases between. The CDR3 length is 15 residues. Germline CDR1 and CDR2: MDHEN and SYDVKM. The CDR3 sequence: CASSFGGEGNEKLFF. As DNA, the CDR3 is TGTGCCAGCAGTTTCGGGGGGGAAGGGAATGAAAAACTGTTTTTT.

The V and J genes are TRBV5-1 and TRBJ2-5, with 7 nucleotides matching TRBD1. V lost 0 bases, J lost 3 bases, and 5 bases stayed unmatched. Germline V gene sequence: CDR1 SGHRS, CDR2 YFSETQ. CDR3 length: 15 amino acids. The CDR3 DNA follows: TGCGCCAGCAGCTTGGGGGTGGGGACAGAAGAGACCCAGTACTTC. It is translated as CASSLGVGTEETQYF. The entire variable domain, with the rest obtained from reference TRBV5-1 and TRBJ2-5, is as follows: KAGVTQTPRYLIKTRGQQVTLSCSPISGHRSVSWYQQTPGQGLQFLFEYFSETQRNKGNFPGRFSGRQFSNSRSEMNVSTLELGDSALYLCASSLGVGTEETQYFGPGTRLLVL.

The rearrangement uses TRBV11-2 and TRBJ1-3, with D maybe TRBD1 (5 bases). The CDR3 loop spans 15 amino acids. V lost 1 base to trimming and J lost 0 bases, with 7 bases between them. Germline V lookup: CDR1 SGHAT, CDR2 FQNNGV. CDR3 region: CASSLATDSGNTIYF. CDR3 DNA sequence: TGTGCCAGCAGCTTAGCGACAGACTCTGGAAACACCATATATTTT.

V usage is TRBV7-9 and J usage is TRBJ1-1, with TRBD1 matching over 7 bases. The CDR3 is 14 residues long. The junction had 7 bases not matched to a gene; V was cut back by 5 bases and J by 4 bases. Per the germline V gene, CDR1 is SEHNR and CDR2 is FQNEAQ (reference sequence). As DNA, the CDR3 is TGTGCCAGCAGCCGAGACAGGGTGGGCACTGAAGCTTTCTTT. Residues: CASSRDRVGTEAFF.

This clone was detected once. The chain is built from TRBV5-1 and TRBJ2-3, with 11 bases lining up with TRBD2. The CDR3 covers 14 residues. Losses at the gene ends were 4 bases for V and 6 bases for J; bases not matched to a gene: 4. Germline V CDR1 and CDR2: SGHRS, YFSETQ. In nucleotides, the CDR3 is TGCGCCAGCAGCAGTAGCGGGGGGGTCGATACGCAGTATTTT. It yields the protein CASSSSGGVDTQYF.

The chain combines TRBV6-6 with TRBJ2-3, with D perhaps TRBD2 (6 bases). This CDR3 has 13 amino acids. V lost 9 bases and J lost 6, with 16 bases in between. CDR1 is MNHNY, CDR2 SVGAGI, per germline (reference sequence). The CDR3 DNA reads as TGTGCCAGTTCCCTAGCGTCAACGGATACGCAGTATTTT. This sequence encodes CASSLASTDTQYF.

V is TRBV6-5 and J is TRBJ1-1, with unresolved D. This CDR3 has 13 amino acids. Trimming removed 7 bases from V and 1 base from J, with 10 bases in between. The germline V gene encodes CDR1 MNHEY and CDR2 SVGAGI. CDR3 amino acids: CASKIDQNTEAFF. In DNA form, the CDR3 reads TGTGCCAGCAAGATCGATCAGAACACTGAAGCTTTCTTT.

This chain joins TRBV18 and TRBJ2-7, with 7 bases lining up with TRBD2. V gave up 4 bases and J gave up 4 bases; unmatched junction bases: 13. The CDR3 is made up of 16 amino acids. The germline gives CDR1 KGHSH, CDR2 LQKENI. In nucleotides, the CDR3 is TGTGCCAGCTCACAGGGCAATGGCGGGAGCGGGTACGAGCAGTACTTC. This codes for CASSQGNGGSGYEQYF.

The chain combines TRBV19 with TRBJ1-5; 8 bases agree with TRBD1. The CDR3 runs to 14 residues. Germline V lookup: CDR1 LNHDA, CDR2 SQIVND (reference sequence). J lost 5 bases, V lost 4 bases, and 4 bases had no gene match. The CDR3 here is CASSTQGQDQPQHF. The CDR3 region has the DNA TGTGCCAGTAGTACCCAGGGACAGGATCAGCCCCAGCATTTT.

V and J are TRBV6-6 and TRBJ2-4; 8 bases match TRBD2. From germline, CDR1 is MNHNY and CDR2 SVGAGI (reference sequence). This CDR3 is 15 amino acids long. V shed 0 bases, J shed 5 bases, and the junction held 3 bases outside the gene matches. The DNA of the CDR3 is TGTGCCAGCAGTTACTCCGGGGGGGCTGAAAACATTCAGTACTTC. This translates into CASSYSGGAENIQYF.

V usage is TRBV19 and J usage is TRBJ2-1; 12 bases line up with TRBD2. The V and J ends lost 0 bases and 7 bases, in that order; junction bases with no gene match: 13. There are 19 residues in the CDR3. The germline gives CDR1 LNHDA, CDR2 SQIVND (reference sequence). The CDR3 protein is CASSIDLTSGRLRGNEQFF. CDR3 nucleotide sequence: TGTGCCAGTAGTATAGATCTAACTAGCGGGAGGCTCCGGGGAAATGAGCAGTTCTTC. The full variable domain, rest sourced from reference TRBV19 and TRBJ2-1, is DGGITQSPKYLFRKEGQNVTLSCEQNLNHDAMYWYRQDPGQGLRLIYYSQIVNDFQKGDIAEGYSVSREKKESFPLTVTSAQKNPTAFYLCASSIDLTSGRLRGNEQFFGPGTRLTVL.

Only a few counts were recorded for this clone. This same CDR3 is encoded by further DNA sequences in the sample. The chain links TRBV5-1 to TRBJ2-7; D is ambiguous. This CDR3 spans 13 amino acids. Germline V gene lookup returns CDR1 SGHRS and CDR2 YFSETQ. The V end lost 0 bases, the J end lost 3 bases, and 7 bases lay between the germline ends. This chain's CDR3 is CASSLDNSYEQYF. DNA of the CDR3: TGCGCCAGCAGCTTGGATAACAGCTACGAGCAGTACTTC. Complete variable domain (other parts from reference TRBV5-1 and TRBJ2-7): KAGVTQTPRYLIKTRGQQVTLSCSPISGHRSVSWYQQTPGQGLQFLFEYFSETQRNKGNFPGRFSGRQFSNSRSEMNVSTLELGDSALYLCASSLDNSYEQYFGPGTRLTVT.

The chain has TRBV13 and TRBJ2-2, with D tentatively TRBD2 (6 bases). Germline CDR1 is PRHDT and CDR2 is FYEKMQ (reference sequence). This CDR3 region has 16 residues. V lost 2 bases and J lost 1, with 11 bases in between. The CDR3 nucleotides are TGTGCCAGCAGCTTAATTGCGGGATTGAACACCGGGGAGCTGTTTTTT. Translating it yields CASSLIAGLNTGELFF.

This chain connects TRBV6-5 to TRBJ1-2; D gene uncertain. The CDR3 consists of 13 residues. Germline V gene sequence: CDR1 MNHEY, CDR2 SVGAGI. Trimming removed 2 bases from V and 5 bases from J, with 9 bases in between. CDR3 loop: CASSYGIGYGYTF. The DNA of the CDR3 is TGTGCCAGCAGTTACGGGATAGGATATGGCTACACCTTC.

This clone came up once. V usage is TRBV5-1 and J usage is TRBJ2-1, with D possibly TRBD2 on 6 matching bases. CDR3 size: 17 residues. Germline CDR1 reads SGHRS; CDR2 reads YFSETQ. The V and J ends lost 4 bases and 0 bases respectively, with 17 bases between them. CDR3 amino acids: CASSSFGGLSSYNEQFF. The CDR3 DNA follows: TGCGCCAGCAGCAGCTTTGGAGGGCTTAGCTCCTACAATGAGCAGTTCTTC.